The clone carrying this T cell receptor beta chain has at least ten counts. Antigen specificity is unknown. The source of the sample is a study of Graves' ophthalmopathy and Graves' hyperthyroidism. For the study at large: Cases classed as stable hyperthyroidism had no ophthalmopathy within 18 months of follow-up.

The study amplified TCR beta CDR3 regions using RNA transcripts. HTBI primers primed a first-round RT-PCR, and a second-round multiplex PCR followed. TCRdb reanalysed the multiplex PCR reads using MiXCR and keeps one entry per CDR3 protein. The table has around 1,000,000 distinct CDR3 sequences, about two fifths seen once; the top ten hold over 8.5%. The germline CDR1 and CDR2 sequences are SGHTA and FQGNSA. There are 14 residues in the CDR3. V was cut by 6 bases and J by 7 bases, with 19 bases left in between. Study-level results: With a specificity of roughly 72% and a sensitivity of just under 71%, the model predicted ophthalmopathy progression. In blood, most expanded thyroid clonotypes above 0.001 frequency were also detected.

The origin of this receptor is an adult man with Graves' hyperthyroidism. The rearrangement joins TRBV7-2 to TRBJ2-7, with D tentatively TRBD1 or TRBD2 (5 bases each). The sample taken for sequencing was peripheral blood or thyroid tissue (not recorded which). In nucleotides, the CDR3 is TGTGCCAGCAGTTTATACGGGGCCTCCCAGGAGCAGTACTTC. Amino acids: CASSLYGASQEQYF.